This passage covers 14 T cell receptor beta chains from one sample sequenced in a study of blood T cells in healthy people across ages. Primed by a sample-barcoded 5' primer and a J-beta primer mix, a second PCR proceeded for about 6 to 11 cycles. TCRdb itself ran the 5' RACE reads through MiXCR, one entry per CDR3 protein. The sample holds about 1.1 million distinct CDR3 sequences, 35% to 45% seen once. The sample consisted of blood. The receptors stem from a young man in good health.

This clonotype was observed a few times. J is TRBJ2-1 and V is TRBV10-3; 11 bases fit TRBD2. The CDR3 runs to 13 residues. The V and J ends lost 10 bases and 5 bases, in that order; junction bases with no gene match: 4. Germline assignment: CDR1 ENHRY and CDR2 SYGVKD. The chain's CDR3 is CATGLAGNNEQFF. The CDR3 bases are TGTGCCACAGGACTAGCGGGTAACAATGAGCAGTTCTTC.

The chain uses TRBV2 and TRBJ2-1; D not resolved. This CDR3 region has 14 residues. Germline V CDR1 and CDR2: SNHLY, FYNNEI. The ends were cut back, 2 bases at V and 3 bases at J, with 8 bases in the middle. The CDR3 DNA reads as TGTGCCAGCAGTGAACAGAGAGACTACAATGAGCAGTTCTTC. It yields the protein CASSEQRDYNEQFF.

The chain employs TRBV27 and TRBJ1-6; possibly TRBD1 for D (6 bases). Per the germline V gene, CDR1 is MNHEY and CDR2 is SMNVEV (reference sequence). The CDR3 is made up of 16 amino acids. Trimming shortened V by 4 bases and J by 3 bases, and 13 bases separated the two germline ends. The DNA of the CDR3 is TGTGCCAGCAGTTCCGCTGACAGGCGCTATAATTCACCCCTCCACTTT. Encoded protein: CASSSADRRYNSPLHF.

V and J are TRBV7-8 and TRBJ2-3; 8 positions agree with TRBD1. CDR1 is SGHVS, CDR2 FQNEAQ, per germline. The CDR3 covers 16 residues. V was pared by 3 bases and J by 0 bases, with 5 bases of the junction left unmatched. CDR3 residues: CASSFLGTGSTDTQYF. In DNA form, the CDR3 reads TGTGCCAGCAGCTTTTTAGGGACAGGAAGCACAGATACGCAGTATTTT.

On this clonotype: Just one base apart from a much larger clone, this may be a read error. This sequence joins TRBV9 and TRBJ2-1; the D gene is possibly TRBD1 (6 bases). The last part of the DNA fits TRBJ2-7 better; the J call may be wrong. Germline loops: CDR1 SGDLS, CDR2 YYNGEE. The CDR3 consists of 17 residues. DNA of the CDR3: TGTGCCAGCTCCCTATACCACAGGACAGTCTCCTACAATGAGCAGTACTTC. It is translated as CASSLYHRTVSYNEQYF.

The chain has TRBV11-2 and TRBJ2-7, with 9 bases aligning to TRBD1. Trimming at V came to 5 bases and at J to 2 bases, leaving 4 bases not matched to a gene. This CDR3 region has 14 residues. Germline V gene sequence: CDR1 SGHAT, CDR2 FQNNGV. In nucleotides, the CDR3 is TGTGCCAGCAGCCGGGACAGGGTGGCCTACGAGCAGTACTTC. This translates into CASSRDRVAYEQYF.

With respect to this clonotype: A read error may produce the germline difference seen at one junction end. V usage is TRBV4-1 and J usage is TRBJ2-5; either TRBD1 or TRBD2 may supply D (5 bases each). The germline V gene encodes CDR1 MGHRA and CDR2 YSYEKL. CDR3 length: 14 residues. The CDR3 sequence is CASSQGGRKEAQYF. The CDR3 coding sequence is TGCGCCAGCAGCCAAGGGGGGAGAAAAGAGGCCCAGTACTTC.

V is TRBV4-2 and J is TRBJ2-5; no definite D call. The V end lost 0 bases, the J end lost 5 bases, and 16 bases lay between the germline ends. The CDR3 extends over 16 amino acids. The germline CDR1 and CDR2 sequences are LGHNA and YNFKEQ. The DNA for the CDR3 is TGTGCCAGCAGCCAAGAGCGAAGGATAGATGGGGAGACCCAGTACTTC. Protein sequence: CASSQERRIDGETQYF.

This clonotype has a single count. The chain joins TRBV7-2 to TRBJ1-6; a possible D gene is TRBD1 (6 bases). The CDR3 loop spans 15 amino acids. Germline lookup yields CDR1 SGHTA and CDR2 FQGNSA. V lost 5 bases and J 9 bases, leaving 17 bases between the germline ends. The CDR3 DNA sequence: TGTGCCAGCAGCGCCCGGGACAATCATCGTTCACCCCTCCACTTT. It yields the protein CASSARDNHRSPLHF.

About this clonotype itself: One end of the junction fails to match germline, which may point to a read error. The V and J genes are TRBV12-3 or TRBV12-4 and TRBJ1-1, with 8 bases matching TRBD1. CDR3 size: 13 residues. CDR3 amino acids: CASSPGGYTVAFF. The DNA for the CDR3 is TGTGCCAGCAGTCCAGGGGGCTACACTGTAGCTTTCTTT.

The chain uses TRBV6-2 or TRBV6-3 and TRBJ2-1, with D maybe TRBD2 (5 bases). From germline, CDR1 is MNHEY and CDR2 SVGEGT. V was clipped by 6 bases and J by 0 bases, with 12 bases between them. CDR3 size: 15 residues. Here the CDR3 DNA reads TGTGCCAGCAGACCACTAGACCGCTCCTACAATGAGCAGTTCTTC. Amino acid sequence: CASRPLDRSYNEQFF.

CDR3 sequence (DNA): TGTGCCAGCAGCCCTAATCCCTTTGACAGGGATGACTATGGCTACACCTTC. As protein: CASSPNPFDRDDYGYTF. This sequence joins TRBV11-1 and TRBJ1-2; 7 nucleotides match TRBD1. This CDR3 is 17 amino acids long. The J segment lost 3 bases and the V segment lost 5 bases, leaving 15 bases of the junction unmatched. The V gene's germline CDR1 is SGHAT and CDR2 FQDESV (reference sequence). Using reference TRBV11-1 and TRBJ1-2 for the parts outside the CDR3, the full variable domain is EAEVAQSPRYKITEKSQAVAFWCDPISGHATLYWYRQILGQGPELLVQFQDESVVDDSQLPKDRFSAERLKGVDSTLKIQPAELGDSAMYLCASSPNPFDRDDYGYTFGSGTRLTVV.

Concerning this clonotype: The junction differs from germline at one of its ends, possibly a read error. The chain recombines TRBV4-1 with TRBJ1-2; D gene uncertain. This CDR3 is 16 amino acids long. Germline CDR1 reads MGHRA; CDR2 reads YSYEKL. As DNA, the CDR3 is TGCGCCAGCAGCCAAGACTGGTCAGTTTCTAACTATAGCTACACCTTC. The encoded protein is CASSQDWSVSNYSYTF.

The chain links TRBV29-1 to TRBJ2-1, with a tentative D call TRBD1 (6 bases). The CDR3 has 14 amino acids. Germline values: CDR1 SQVTM, CDR2 ANQGSEA. V lost 4 bases to trimming and J lost 2 bases, with 12 bases between them. CDR3 in amino acids: CSVGQGMPYNEQFF. The CDR3 bases are TGCAGCGTTGGGCAGGGGATGCCCTACAATGAGCAGTTCTTC.